This is a list of T cell receptor beta chains from one sample in a study of regulatory T cells in long-lasting Graves disease. One entry per CDR3 protein, called by TCRdb with MiXCR from the multiplex PCR reads. Of 530,000 or so distinct CDR3 sequences listed, about 16% are singletons. This sample was also put to use in a study of T cells in Graves' hyperthyroidism and ophthalmopathy.

Sequenced here: peripheral blood mononuclear cells (PBMCs), sampled at new diagnosis, from a patient treated with antithyroid drugs. The receptors were gathered from a man younger than 35 with Graves disease. CDR3s include the opening cysteine and the closing phenylalanine or tryptophan. The order of the fields is V gene, J gene, D gene, clone size, CDR3 protein, CDR3 DNA. The D gene is left open where the match is weak. Clone size is given for some rows only: seen once, a few or many times, or a class if the clone is expanded.

TRBV6-5	TRBJ1-1	NA	many	CASSYPMNTEAFF	TGTGCCAGCAGTTACCCGATGAACACTGAAGCTTTCTTT
TRBV15	TRBJ2-7	TRBD1	few	CATSRSGQGYEQYF	TGTGCCACCAGCAGATCGGGACAGGGCTACGAGCAGTACTTC
TRBV12-3/TRBV12-4	TRBJ2-7	TRBD2	few	CASSPSGRVYEQYF	TGTGCCAGCAGCCCGAGCGGGAGGGTTTACGAGCAGTACTTC
TRBV10-3	TRBJ2-7	TRBD2	NA	CAINGGEGWYEQYF	TGTGCCATCAATGGGGGGGAGGGCTGGTACGAGCAGTACTTC
TRBV9	TRBJ2-5	TRBD1	NA	CASSRTGDRETQYF	TGTGCCAGCAGCCGGACAGGGGATCGAGAGACCCAGTACTTC
TRBV5-4	TRBJ2-4	TRBD1	NA	CASSFDRGRNIQYF	TGTGCCAGCAGCTTTGACAGGGGTAGGAACATTCAGTACTTC
TRBV20-1	TRBJ2-7	NA	NA	CSAEDQNF	TGCAGTGCTGAGGACCAGAACTTC
TRBV10-3	TRBJ1-3	NA	NA	CAISERQASSGNTIYF	TGTGCCATCAGTGAGCGACAGGCGAGCTCTGGAAACACCATATATTTT
TRBV6-1	TRBJ2-5	TRBD1	many	CASRGTGRETQYF	TGTGCCAGCAGAGGGACAGGGAGAGAGACCCAGTACTTC
TRBV6-2/TRBV6-3	TRBJ2-1	NA	NA	CASSYSDREQFF	TGTGCCAGCAGTTACTCTGACAGGGAGCAGTTCTTC
TRBV30	TRBJ1-2	TRBD1	few	CAWTQTEGAGYTF	TGTGCCTGGACCCAAACTGAGGGGGCTGGCTACACCTTC
TRBV6-2/TRBV6-3	TRBJ1-6	TRBD1	once	CASNHRDRDNSPLHF	TGTGCCAGCAACCACCGGGACAGGGATAATTCACCCCTCCACTTT
TRBV7-9	TRBJ1-3	NA	many	CASSFGGNTIYF	TGTGCCAGCAGCTTTGGTGGAAACACCATATATTTT
TRBV12-3/TRBV12-4	TRBJ2-1	TRBD2	NA	CASSLTRDYLNNEQFF	TGTGCCAGCAGTTTAACACGGGACTACCTAAACAATGAGCAGTTCTTC
TRBV12-5	TRBJ2-7	NA	NA	CASGHPWTSTYEQYF	TGTGCTAGTGGTCATCCGTGGACTTCTACCTACGAGCAGTACTTC
TRBV7-8	TRBJ1-2	TRBD1	few	CASSNRGYGYTF	TGTGCCAGCAGCAACAGGGGTTATGGCTACACCTTC
TRBV5-1	TRBJ2-4	NA	many	CASSLGSGLDIQYF	TGCGCCAGCAGCTTGGGAAGCGGGCTCGACATTCAGTACTTC